This T cell receptor (beta chain) was sequenced for a study of shared clonotypes between healthy human individuals. Here immunoSEQ multiplex PCR was the method, and the copy in TCRdb shows in-frame clones only, minus some. The sample records some 2,000,000 clones, about 94% being singletons. The clonotype was recovered from a man aged 18 to 30 in good health. What was sequenced was naive CD4+ T cells sorted from blood. The subset here: CD45RA+ positively selected.

CDR3 in amino acids: CASSPTGQVNSYEQYF. In DNA form, the CDR3 reads TGTGCCAGCAGTCCAACCGGACAGGTTAACTCCTACGAGCAGTACTTC. This chain joins TRBV27 and TRBJ2-7, with 7 bases matching TRBD1. Germline V gene sequence: CDR1 MNHEY, CDR2 SMNVEV (reference sequence). The CDR3 covers 16 residues. The V and J ends lost 5 bases and 0 bases, in that order; junction bases with no gene match: 10.